The 9 T cell receptor beta chains below come from one sample, sequenced in a study of response to subunit inactivated influenza vaccine. TCRdb reanalysed the RT-PCR reads using MiXCR and keeps one entry per CDR3 protein. The sample lists almost 250,000 distinct CDR3 sequences, less than 15% occurring once. Sequenced material: non-naive T cells sorted from PBMCs, taken 14 to 15 days before vaccination. Source of these receptors: a man aged 50 to 59 who received an inactivated influenza vaccine.

This clonotype occurred many times. This rearrangement joins TRBV5-1 to TRBJ2-1; no reliable D call. The germline gives CDR1 SGHRS, CDR2 YFSETQ. V lost 4 bases and J 0 bases, leaving 14 bases between the germline ends. This CDR3 has 16 amino acids. As DNA, the CDR3 is TGCGCCAGCAGCCGTTCCTTGGCCAGCTCCTACAATGAGCAGTTCTTC. Protein product: CASSRSLASSYNEQFF.

The rearrangement joins TRBV3-1 to TRBJ2-5; the D is unclear. The CDR3 extends over 11 amino acids. CDR1 is LGHDT, CDR2 YNNKEL, per germline (reference sequence). V was cut by 4 bases and J by 5 bases, with 5 bases left in between. The CDR3 loop reads CASSRFETQYF. DNA for the CDR3: TGTGCCAGCAGCCGGTTCGAGACCCAGTACTTC.

The table lists this clonotype with a few counts. The rearrangement uses TRBV2 and TRBJ2-1; 8 nucleotides align to TRBD2. The CDR3 contains 16 residues. CDR1 and CDR2 (germline): SNHLY, FYNNEI. V gave up 2 bases and J gave up 1 base; unmatched junction bases: 4. CDR3 region: CASSELAGLSYNEQFF. The CDR3 region has the DNA TGTGCCAGCAGTGAACTAGCGGGCCTGTCCTACAATGAGCAGTTCTTC.

This clonotype came up a few times. This chain uses TRBV7-9 with TRBJ1-4, with 9 bases fitting TRBD1. CDR3 length: 15 residues. CDR1 is SEHNR and CDR2 is FQNEAQ in the germline V gene (reference sequence). Trimming removed 3 bases from V and 8 bases from J; junction bases left unmatched: 7. The CDR3 DNA follows: TGTGCCAGCAGCTTTCATGGGACAGGGAAAGAAAAACTGTTTTTT. This translates into CASSFHGTGKEKLFF.

This clonotype has a count of ten or more. The rearrangement joins TRBV28 to TRBJ2-7; D possibly matches TRBD1 or TRBD2 (6 bases each). V was trimmed by 2 bases and J by 4 bases, leaving 12 bases between them. The CDR3 consists of 14 residues. Germline CDR1 reads MDHEN; CDR2 reads SYDVKM. DNA for the CDR3: TGTGCCAGCAGTTTAGCCGGGGGCGTTTACGAGCAGTACTTC. As protein: CASSLAGGVYEQYF.

This clonotype was found a few times. The chain uses TRBV20-1 and TRBJ2-3; D may be TRBD1 (5 bases). The CDR3 is made up of 15 amino acids. The V end lost 0 bases, the J end lost 0 bases, and 10 bases lay between the germline ends. Germline V gives CDR1 DFQATT, CDR2 SNEGSKA (reference sequence). CDR3 sequence: CSARDQGLSTDTQYF. CDR3 bases: TGCAGTGCTAGAGATCAGGGCCTCAGCACAGATACGCAGTATTTT.

This clonotype was seen many times. The V and J genes are TRBV6-1 and TRBJ2-7; a possible D gene is TRBD2 (7 bases). The CDR3 covers 14 residues. Trimming cost V 2 bases and J 1 base, with 9 bases left between them. Germline CDR1 MNHNS, CDR2 SASEGT. The CDR3 sequence is CASSERGGSYEQYF. As DNA, the CDR3 is TGTGCCAGCAGTGAAAGGGGGGGATCCTACGAGCAGTACTTC.

This clonotype was seen at least ten times. The chain employs TRBV29-1 and TRBJ2-1; maybe TRBD2 (6 bases). V lost 7 bases to trimming and J lost 0 bases, with 13 bases between them. Germline CDR1 and CDR2: SQVTM and ANQGSEA. The CDR3 contains 14 residues. The CDR3 DNA sequence: TGCAGCGCCTCTGGGGGGAGCTCCTACAATGAGCAGTTCTTC. It specifies CSASGGSSYNEQFF.

The chain combines TRBV14 with TRBJ2-2; TRBD1 might be the D (6 bases). Looked up from germline, CDR1 is SGHDN and CDR2 is FVKESK. This CDR3 has 16 amino acids. Trimming shortened V by 4 bases and J by 5 bases, and 17 bases separated the two germline ends. CDR3 coding DNA: TGTGCCAGCAGCCTTTTTACAGGGATGCGGACCGGGGAGCTGTTTTTT. This translates into CASSLFTGMRTGELFF.